This TCR beta chain is drawn from a study of blood T cells in healthy people across ages. Germline CDR1 SEHNR, CDR2 FQNEAQ (reference sequence). The CDR3 has 17 amino acids. V shed 5 bases and J 5 bases; nucleotides not matched to a gene: 9. The authors ran a second PCR of about 7 to 11 cycles using a sample-barcoded 5' primer and a J-beta primer mix. TCRdb ran MiXCR on the 5' RACE reads and lists one entry per CDR3 protein. Of about 620,000 distinct CDR3 sequences listed, roughly 20% were seen once; the top ten hold roughly 3.6%. The receptor was derived from a man in his 70s in good health. The V gene is TRBV7-9, the J gene TRBJ2-3, with TRBD2 matching over 14 bases. Sequencing used blood. CDR3 amino acids: CASSRQGLAGGEDTQYF. Here the CDR3 DNA reads TGTGCCAGCAGCCGCCAAGGACTAGCGGGAGGTGAAGATACGCAGTATTTT. Using reference TRBV7-9 and TRBJ2-3 for the parts outside the CDR3, the full variable domain is DTGVSQNPRHKITKRGQNVTFRCDPISEHNRLYWYRQTLGQGPEFLTYFQNEAQLEKSRLLSDRFSAERPKGSFSTLEIQRTEQGDSAMYLCASSRQGLAGGEDTQYFGPGTRLTVL.